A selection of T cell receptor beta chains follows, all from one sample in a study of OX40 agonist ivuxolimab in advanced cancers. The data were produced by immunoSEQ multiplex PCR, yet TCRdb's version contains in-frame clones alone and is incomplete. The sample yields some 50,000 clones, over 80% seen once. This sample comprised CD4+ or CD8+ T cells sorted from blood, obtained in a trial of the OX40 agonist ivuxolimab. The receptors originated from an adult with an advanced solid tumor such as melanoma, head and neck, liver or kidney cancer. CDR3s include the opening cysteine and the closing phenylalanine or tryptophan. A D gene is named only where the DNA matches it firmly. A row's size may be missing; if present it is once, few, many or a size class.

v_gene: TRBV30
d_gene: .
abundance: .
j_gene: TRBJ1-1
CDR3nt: TGTGCCTGGAGTGTACAGTTGTGGCGGACGAACACTGAAGCTTTCTTT
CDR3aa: CAWSVQLWRTNTEAFF

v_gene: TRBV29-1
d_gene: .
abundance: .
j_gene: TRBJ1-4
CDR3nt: TGCAGCGTTGAAATTTTAGGGCAGAATGAAAAACTGTTTTTT
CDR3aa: CSVEILGQNEKLFF

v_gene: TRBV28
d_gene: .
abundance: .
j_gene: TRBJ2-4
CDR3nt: TGTGCCAGCAGTCGCCAGGGGTCGGACATTCAGTACTTC
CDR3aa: CASSRQGSDIQYF

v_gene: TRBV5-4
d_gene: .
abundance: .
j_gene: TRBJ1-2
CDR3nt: TGTGCCAGCAGCCCTCAAGCAGACAGGAACCCTGCCGGCTACACCTTC
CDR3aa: CASSPQADRNPAGYTF

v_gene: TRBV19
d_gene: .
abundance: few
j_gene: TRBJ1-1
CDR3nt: TGTGCCAGTAGTCCTGGACAGTCCCTCACTGAAGCTTTCTTT
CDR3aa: CASSPGQSLTEAFF

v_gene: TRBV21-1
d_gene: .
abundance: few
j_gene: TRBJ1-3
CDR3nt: TGTGCCAGCAGCAAGGGTGGGGACAGAATGAATTTT
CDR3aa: CASSKGGDRMNF

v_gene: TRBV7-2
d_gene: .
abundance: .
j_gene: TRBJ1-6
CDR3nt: TGTGCCAGCAGCTCCATACAAATCTGGAATTCACCCCTCCACTTT
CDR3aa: CASSSIQIWNSPLHF

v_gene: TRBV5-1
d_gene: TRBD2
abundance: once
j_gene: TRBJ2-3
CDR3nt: TGCGCCAGCAGCGAGGGGACTAGCGGTCACACAGATACGCAGTATTTT
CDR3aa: CASSEGTSGHTDTQYF

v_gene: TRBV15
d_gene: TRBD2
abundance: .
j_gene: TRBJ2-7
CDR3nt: TGTGCCACCAGCAGTTTACTAGCGGGGGGGAACTACGAGCAGTACTTC
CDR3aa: CATSSLLAGGNYEQYF

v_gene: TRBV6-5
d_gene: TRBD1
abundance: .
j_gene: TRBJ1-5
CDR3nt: TGTGCCACCAAACAGGGGATGAGCAATCAGCCCCAGCATTTT
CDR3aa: CATKQGMSNQPQHF

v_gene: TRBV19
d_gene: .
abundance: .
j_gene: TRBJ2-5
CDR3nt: TGTGCCAGTAGTATGATGAGGGGGGAGACCCAGTACTTC
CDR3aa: CASSMMRGETQYF

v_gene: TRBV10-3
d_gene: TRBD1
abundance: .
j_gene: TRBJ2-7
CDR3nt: TGTGCCATCACTCCGGGACAGGGCGACTACGAGCAGTACTTC
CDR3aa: CAITPGQGDYEQYF

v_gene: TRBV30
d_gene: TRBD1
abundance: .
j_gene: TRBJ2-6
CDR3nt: TGTGCCTGGGAGACAGGGTCTGGGGCCAACGTCCTGACTTTC
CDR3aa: CAWETGSGANVLTF

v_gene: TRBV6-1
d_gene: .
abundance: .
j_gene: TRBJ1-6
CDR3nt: TGTGCCAGCAGTGAATCCCGGCTCAGGAATTCACCCCTCCACTTT
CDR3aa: CASSESRLRNSPLHF

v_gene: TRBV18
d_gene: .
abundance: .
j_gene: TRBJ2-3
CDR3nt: TGTGCCAGCTCACAGGTTTCGCCAGATACGCAGTATTTT
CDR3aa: CASSQVSPDTQYF

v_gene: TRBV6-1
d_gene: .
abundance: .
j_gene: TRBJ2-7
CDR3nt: TGTGCCAGCAGTGAAGAGTCCATGCAAGACTTC
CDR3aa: CASSEESMQDF

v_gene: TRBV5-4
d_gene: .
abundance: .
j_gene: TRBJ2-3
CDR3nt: TGTGCCAGCAGCGATTGGAGCACAGATACGCAGTATTTT
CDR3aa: CASSDWSTDTQYF

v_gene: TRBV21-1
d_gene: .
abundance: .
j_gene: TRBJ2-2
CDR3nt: TGTGCCAGCAGCATCGTTGGTGGGGTAGGGTCCGGGGAGCTGTTTTTT
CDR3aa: CASSIVGGVGSGELFF

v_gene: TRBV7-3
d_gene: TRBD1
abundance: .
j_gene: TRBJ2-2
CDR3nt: TGTGCCAGCAGCCGCAGGGGGCAAAACACCGGGGAGCTGTTTTTT
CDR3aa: CASSRRGQNTGELFF

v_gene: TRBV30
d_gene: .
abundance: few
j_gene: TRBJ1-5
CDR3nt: TGTGCCTGGAGTGTAGGGACACTTAATCAGCCCCAGCATTTT
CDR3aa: CAWSVGTLNQPQHF

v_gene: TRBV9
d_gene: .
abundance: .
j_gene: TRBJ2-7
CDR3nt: TGTGCCAGCAGCGTGTCAATCGGGGGGCCGTCCTACGAGCAGTACTTC
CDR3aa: CASSVSIGGPSYEQYF

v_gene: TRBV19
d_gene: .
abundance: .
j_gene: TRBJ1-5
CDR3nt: TGTGCCAGTAGTGTCATTGATCAGCCCCAGCATTTT
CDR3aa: CASSVIDQPQHF

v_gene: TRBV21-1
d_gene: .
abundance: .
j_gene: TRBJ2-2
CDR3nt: TGTGCCAGCAGCAAAGGGGGTATCGGACAGACGAACACCGGGGAGCTGTTTTTT
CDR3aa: CASSKGGIGQTNTGELFF

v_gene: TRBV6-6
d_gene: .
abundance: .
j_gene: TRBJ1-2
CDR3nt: TGTGCCAGCAGTTACGTCGGGCGGAGTAACTATGGCTACACCTTC
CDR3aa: CASSYVGRSNYGYTF

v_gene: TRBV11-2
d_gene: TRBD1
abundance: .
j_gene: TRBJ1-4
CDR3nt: TGTGCCAGCAGCCCTCCAGGGGGGGCACTTAATGAAAAACTGTTTTTT
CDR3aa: CASSPPGGALNEKLFF

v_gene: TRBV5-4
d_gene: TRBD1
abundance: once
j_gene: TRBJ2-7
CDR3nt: TGTGCCAGCAGCTCCTATGGGACAGACTACGAGCAGTACTTC
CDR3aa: CASSSYGTDYEQYF

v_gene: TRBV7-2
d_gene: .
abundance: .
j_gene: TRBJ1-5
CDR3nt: TGTGCCAGCAGCTACTACAGAAATCAGCCCCAGCATTTT
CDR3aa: CASSYYRNQPQHF

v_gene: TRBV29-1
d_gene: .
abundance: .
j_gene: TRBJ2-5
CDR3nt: TGCAGCGTGCGACGTCGGGCGACCCAGTACTTC
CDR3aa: CSVRRRATQYF

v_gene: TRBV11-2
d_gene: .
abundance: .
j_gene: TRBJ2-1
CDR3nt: TGTGCCAGCAGCTTAATTGGGGGGGCGGCGGGGAGCTCCTACAATGAGCAGTTCTTC
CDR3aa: CASSLIGGAAGSSYNEQFF

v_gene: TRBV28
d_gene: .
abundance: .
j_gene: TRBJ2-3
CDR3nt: TGTGCCAGCAGTCCAACACCCGGGACACCGATGGCAGATACGCAGTATTTT
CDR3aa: CASSPTPGTPMADTQYF

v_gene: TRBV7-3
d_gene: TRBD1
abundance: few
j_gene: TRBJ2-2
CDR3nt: TGTGCCAGCAGCGTGACAGGGAGTCACACCGGGGAGCTGTTTTTT
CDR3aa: CASSVTGSHTGELFF

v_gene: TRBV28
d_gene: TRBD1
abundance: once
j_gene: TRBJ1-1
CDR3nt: TGTGCCAGCAGTACCGGGACAGGGCACACTGAAGCTTTCTTT
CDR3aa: CASSTGTGHTEAFF

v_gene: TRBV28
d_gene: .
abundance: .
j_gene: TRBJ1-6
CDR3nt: TGTGCCAGCTTAGGGTCTTCCTATAATTCACCCCTCCACTTT
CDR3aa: CASLGSSYNSPLHF

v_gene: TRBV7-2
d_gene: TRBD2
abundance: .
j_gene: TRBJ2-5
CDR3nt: TGTGCCAGCAGCTTAGCGGGCGGGGGGGCCGGAGGGACCCAGTACTTC
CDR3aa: CASSLAGGGAGGTQYF

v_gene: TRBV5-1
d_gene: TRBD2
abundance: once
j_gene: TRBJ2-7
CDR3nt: TGCGCCAGCAGAGCGGGGGTAGGTAGCGGGGCCTCCTACGAGCAGTACTTC
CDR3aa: CASRAGVGSGASYEQYF

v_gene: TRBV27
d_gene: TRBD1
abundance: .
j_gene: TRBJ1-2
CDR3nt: TGTGCCAGCAGCAAGTCCGGGACAGCTAACTATGGCTACACCTTC
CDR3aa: CASSKSGTANYGYTF

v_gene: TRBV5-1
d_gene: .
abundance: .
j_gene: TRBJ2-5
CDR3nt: TGCGCCAGCAGCCCGCTAGCTCACGTAGGAGAGACCCAGTACTTC
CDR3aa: CASSPLAHVGETQYF

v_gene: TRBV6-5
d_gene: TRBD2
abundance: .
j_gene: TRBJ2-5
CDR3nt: TGTGCCATCTCTAGCGGAGGGGAGACCCAGTACTTC
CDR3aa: CAISSGGETQYF

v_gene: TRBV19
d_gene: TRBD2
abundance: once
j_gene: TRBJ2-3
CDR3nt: TGTGCCAGTAGTAAGGTACTAGCGGGTTCAGATACGCAGTATTTT
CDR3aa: CASSKVLAGSDTQYF

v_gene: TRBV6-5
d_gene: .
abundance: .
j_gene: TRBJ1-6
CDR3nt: TGTGCCAGCAGGCTCAACAGGGATTCACCCCTCCACTTT
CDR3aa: CASRLNRDSPLHF

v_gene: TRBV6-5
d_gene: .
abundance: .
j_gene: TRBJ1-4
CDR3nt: TGTGCCAGCAGTTACTCGCAGACAAATGAAAAACTGTTTTTT
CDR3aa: CASSYSQTNEKLFF

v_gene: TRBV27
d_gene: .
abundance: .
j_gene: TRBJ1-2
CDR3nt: TGTGCCAGCAGTTTTGAGGGGGATAATGGCTACACCTTC
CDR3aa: CASSFEGDNGYTF

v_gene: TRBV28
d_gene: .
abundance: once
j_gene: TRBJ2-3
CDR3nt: TGTGCCAGCCAGAACACAGATACGCAGTATTTT
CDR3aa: CASQNTDTQYF

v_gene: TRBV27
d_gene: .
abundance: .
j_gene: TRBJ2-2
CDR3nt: TGTGCCAGCAGTTTCGGTGGGGCGGGGACCGGGGAGCTGTTTTTT
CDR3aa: CASSFGGAGTGELFF